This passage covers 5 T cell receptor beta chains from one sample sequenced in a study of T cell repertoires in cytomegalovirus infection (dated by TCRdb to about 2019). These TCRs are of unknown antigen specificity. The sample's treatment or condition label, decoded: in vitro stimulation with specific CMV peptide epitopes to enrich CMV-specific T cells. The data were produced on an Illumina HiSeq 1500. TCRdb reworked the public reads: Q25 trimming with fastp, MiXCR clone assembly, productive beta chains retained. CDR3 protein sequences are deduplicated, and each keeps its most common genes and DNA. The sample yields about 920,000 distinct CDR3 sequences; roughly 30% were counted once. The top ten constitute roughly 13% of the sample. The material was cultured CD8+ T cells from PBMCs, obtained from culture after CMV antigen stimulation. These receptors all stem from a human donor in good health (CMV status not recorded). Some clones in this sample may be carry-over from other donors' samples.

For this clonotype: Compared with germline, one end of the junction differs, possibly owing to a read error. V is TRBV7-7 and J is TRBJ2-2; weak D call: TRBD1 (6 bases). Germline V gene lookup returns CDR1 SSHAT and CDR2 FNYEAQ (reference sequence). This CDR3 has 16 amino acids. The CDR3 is CASSPSGDLATGELFF. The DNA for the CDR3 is TGTGCTAGCAGCCCTTCAGGGGATCTCGCCACCGGGGAGCTGTTTTTT.

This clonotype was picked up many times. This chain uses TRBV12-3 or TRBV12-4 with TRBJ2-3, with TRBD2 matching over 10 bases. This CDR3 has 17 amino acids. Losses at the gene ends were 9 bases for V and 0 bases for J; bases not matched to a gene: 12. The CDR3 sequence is CASSLRASGGSTDTQYF. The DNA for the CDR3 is TGTGCCAGTTCTCTCCGGGCTAGCGGGGGTAGCACAGATACGCAGTATTTT.

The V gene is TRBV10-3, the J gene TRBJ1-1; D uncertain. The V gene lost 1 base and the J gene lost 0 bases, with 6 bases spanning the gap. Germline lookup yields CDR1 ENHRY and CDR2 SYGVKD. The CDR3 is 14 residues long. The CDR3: CAISELIVNTEAFF. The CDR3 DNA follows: TGTGCCATCAGTGAGTTAATCGTGAACACTGAAGCTTTCTTT.

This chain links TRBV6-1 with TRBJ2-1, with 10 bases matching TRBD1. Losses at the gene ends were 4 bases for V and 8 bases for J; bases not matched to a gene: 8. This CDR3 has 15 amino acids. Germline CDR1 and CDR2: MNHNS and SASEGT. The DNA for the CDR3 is TGTGCCAGCAGTGCAGCGGGACAGGGGATCCATGAGCAGTTCTTC. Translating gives CASSAAGQGIHEQFF.

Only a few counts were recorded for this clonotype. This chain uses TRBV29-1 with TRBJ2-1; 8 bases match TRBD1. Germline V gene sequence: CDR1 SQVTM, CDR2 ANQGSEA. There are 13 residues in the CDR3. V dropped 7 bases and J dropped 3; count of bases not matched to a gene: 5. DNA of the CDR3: TGCAGCGCCAGGGGGCCGGGCTACAATGAGCAGTTCTTC. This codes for CSARGPGYNEQFF.